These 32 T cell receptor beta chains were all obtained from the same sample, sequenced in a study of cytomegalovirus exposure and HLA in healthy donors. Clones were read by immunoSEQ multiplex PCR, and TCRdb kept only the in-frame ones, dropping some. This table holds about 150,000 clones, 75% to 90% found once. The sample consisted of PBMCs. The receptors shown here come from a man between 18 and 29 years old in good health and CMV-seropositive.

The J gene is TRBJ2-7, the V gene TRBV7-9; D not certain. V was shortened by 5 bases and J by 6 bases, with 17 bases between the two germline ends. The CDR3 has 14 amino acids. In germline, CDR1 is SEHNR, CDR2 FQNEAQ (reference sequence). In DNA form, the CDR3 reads TGTGCCAGCAGCCCCAAGTTGGTCCCAGGCGAGCAGTACTTC. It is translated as CASSPKLVPGEQYF.

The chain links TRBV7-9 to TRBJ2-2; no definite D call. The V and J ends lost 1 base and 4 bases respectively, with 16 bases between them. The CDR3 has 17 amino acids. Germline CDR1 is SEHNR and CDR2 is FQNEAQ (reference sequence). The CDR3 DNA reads TGTGCCAGCAGCTTAGTCTCTAGGAGATCAGTCACCGGGGAGCTGTTTTTT. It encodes CASSLVSRRSVTGELFF.

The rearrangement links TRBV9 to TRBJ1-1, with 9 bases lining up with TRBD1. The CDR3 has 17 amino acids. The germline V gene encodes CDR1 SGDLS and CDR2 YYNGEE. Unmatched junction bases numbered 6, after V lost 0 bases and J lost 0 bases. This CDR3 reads CASSVGATGGMNTEAFF. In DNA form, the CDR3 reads TGTGCCAGCAGCGTAGGGGCGACAGGGGGGATGAACACTGAAGCTTTCTTT.

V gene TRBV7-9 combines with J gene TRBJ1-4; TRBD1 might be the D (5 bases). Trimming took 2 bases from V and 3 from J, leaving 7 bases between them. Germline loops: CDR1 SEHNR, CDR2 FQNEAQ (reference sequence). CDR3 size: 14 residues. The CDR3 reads CASSLTGPNEKLFF. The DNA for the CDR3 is TGTGCCAGCAGCTTAACAGGCCCTAATGAAAAACTGTTTTTT.

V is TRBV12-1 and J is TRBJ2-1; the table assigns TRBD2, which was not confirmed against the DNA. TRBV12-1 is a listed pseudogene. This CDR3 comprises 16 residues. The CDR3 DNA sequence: TGTGCCAGCAGCTTTGTGGGGGGGAGGGCCTACAATGAGCAGTTCTTC. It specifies CASSFVGGRAYNEQFF.

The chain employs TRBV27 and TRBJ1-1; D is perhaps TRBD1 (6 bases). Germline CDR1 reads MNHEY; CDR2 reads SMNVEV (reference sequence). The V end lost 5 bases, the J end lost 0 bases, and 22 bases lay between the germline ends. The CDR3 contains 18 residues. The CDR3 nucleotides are TGTGCCAGCAGTGCTCGCCCTTGGACAGAAATATTGAACACTGAAGCTTTCTTT. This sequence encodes CASSARPWTEILNTEAFF.

The CDR3 DNA sequence: TGTGCCAGCAGCCCACGGGACAGGGTGATTCCGAGCTCTGGAAACACCATATATTTT. It yields the protein CASSPRDRVIPSSGNTIYF. V usage is TRBV9 and J usage is TRBJ1-3; 9 positions agree with TRBD1. This CDR3 contains 19 residues. V was pared by 4 bases and J by 0 bases, with 14 bases of the junction left unmatched. Per germline, CDR1 SGDLS and CDR2 YYNGEE.

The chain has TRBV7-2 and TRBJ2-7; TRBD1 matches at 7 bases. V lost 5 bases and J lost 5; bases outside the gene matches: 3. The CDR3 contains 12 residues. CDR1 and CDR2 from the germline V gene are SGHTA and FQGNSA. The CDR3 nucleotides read TGTGCCAGCAGCAGGGGGCTAGACGAGCAGTACTTC. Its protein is CASSRGLDEQYF. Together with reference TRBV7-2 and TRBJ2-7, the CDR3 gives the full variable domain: GAGVSQSPSNKVTEKGKDVELRCDPISGHTALYWYRQSLGQGLEFLIYFQGNSAPDKSGLPSDRFSAERTGGSVSTLTIQRTQQEDSAVYLCASSRGLDEQYFGPGTRLTVT.

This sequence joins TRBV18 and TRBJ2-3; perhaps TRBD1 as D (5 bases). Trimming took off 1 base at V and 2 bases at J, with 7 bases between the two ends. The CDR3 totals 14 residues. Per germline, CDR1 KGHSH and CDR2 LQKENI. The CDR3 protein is CASSPQGNTDTQYF. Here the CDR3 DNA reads TGTGCCAGCTCACCACAGGGGAACACAGATACGCAGTATTTT.

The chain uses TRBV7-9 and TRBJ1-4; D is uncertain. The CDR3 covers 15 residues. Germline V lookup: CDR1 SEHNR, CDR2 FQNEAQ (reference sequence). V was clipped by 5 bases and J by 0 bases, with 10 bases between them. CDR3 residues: CASSPYGATNEKLFF. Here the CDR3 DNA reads TGTGCCAGCAGCCCCTACGGTGCAACTAATGAAAAACTGTTTTTT.

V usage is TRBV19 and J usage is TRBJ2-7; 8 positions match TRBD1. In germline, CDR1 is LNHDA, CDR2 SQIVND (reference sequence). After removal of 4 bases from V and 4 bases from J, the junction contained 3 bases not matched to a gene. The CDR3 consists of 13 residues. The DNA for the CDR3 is TGTGCCAGTAGTAGAACAGGGGGGTACGAGCAGTACTTC. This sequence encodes CASSRTGGYEQYF.

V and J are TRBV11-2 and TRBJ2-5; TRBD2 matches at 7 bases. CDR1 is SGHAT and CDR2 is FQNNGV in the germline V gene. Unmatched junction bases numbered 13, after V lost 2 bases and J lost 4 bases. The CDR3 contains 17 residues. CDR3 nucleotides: TGTGCCAGCAGCTTATTGGGGGGAGGGAGGGCCGGAGAGACCCAGTACTTC. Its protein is CASSLLGGGRAGETQYF.

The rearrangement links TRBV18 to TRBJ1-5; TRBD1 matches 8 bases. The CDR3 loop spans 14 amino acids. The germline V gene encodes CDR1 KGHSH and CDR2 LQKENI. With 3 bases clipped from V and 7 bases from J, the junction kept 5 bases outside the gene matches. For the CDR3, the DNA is TGTGCCAGCTCACCCTCCCGACAGGGGCAGCCCCAGCATTTT. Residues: CASSPSRQGQPQHF.

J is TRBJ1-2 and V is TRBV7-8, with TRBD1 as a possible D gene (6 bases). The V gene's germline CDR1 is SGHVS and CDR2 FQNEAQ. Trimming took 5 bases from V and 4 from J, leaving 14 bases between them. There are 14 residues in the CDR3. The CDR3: CASSQTQGFYGYTF. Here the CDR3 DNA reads TGTGCCAGCAGCCAAACCCAGGGGTTCTATGGCTACACCTTC.

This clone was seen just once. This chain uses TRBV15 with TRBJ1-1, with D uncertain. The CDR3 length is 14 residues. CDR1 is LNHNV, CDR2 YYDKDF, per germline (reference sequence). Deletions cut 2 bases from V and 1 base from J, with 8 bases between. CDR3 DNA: TGTGCCACCAGCAGATACACCCCGAACACTGAAGCTTTCTTT. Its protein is CATSRYTPNTEAFF.

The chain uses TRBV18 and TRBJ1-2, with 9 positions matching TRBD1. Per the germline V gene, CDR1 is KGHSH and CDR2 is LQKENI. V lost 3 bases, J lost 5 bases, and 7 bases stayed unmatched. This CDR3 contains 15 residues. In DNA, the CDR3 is TGTGCCAGCTCACCGCCGGGGACAGGGTTATATGGCTACACCTTC. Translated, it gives CASSPPGTGLYGYTF. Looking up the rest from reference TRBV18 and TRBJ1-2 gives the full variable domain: NAGVMQNPRHLVRRRGQEARLRCSPMKGHSHVYWYRQLPEEGLKFMVYLQKENIIDESGMPKERFSAEFPKEGPSILRIQQVVRGDSAAYFCASSPPGTGLYGYTFGSGTRLTVV.

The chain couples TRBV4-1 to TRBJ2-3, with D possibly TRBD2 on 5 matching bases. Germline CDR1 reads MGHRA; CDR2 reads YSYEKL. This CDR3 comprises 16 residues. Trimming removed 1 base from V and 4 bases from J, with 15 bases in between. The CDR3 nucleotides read TGCGCCAGCAGCCAAGTTCCCCCATTCGGGGCAGATACGCAGTATTTT. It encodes CASSQVPPFGADTQYF.

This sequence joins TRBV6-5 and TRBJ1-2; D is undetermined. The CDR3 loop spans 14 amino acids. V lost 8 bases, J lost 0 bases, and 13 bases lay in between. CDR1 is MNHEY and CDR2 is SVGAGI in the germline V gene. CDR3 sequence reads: CASGPFSSNYGYTF. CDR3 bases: TGTGCCAGCGGGCCCTTTTCGTCTAACTATGGCTACACCTTC.

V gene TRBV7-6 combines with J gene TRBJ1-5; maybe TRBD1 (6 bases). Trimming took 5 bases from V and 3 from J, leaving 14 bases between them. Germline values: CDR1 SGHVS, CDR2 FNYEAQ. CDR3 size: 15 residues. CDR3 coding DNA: TGTGCCAGCAGCGCGGGGGCGCGCCTCAATCAGCCCCAGCATTTT. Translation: CASSAGARLNQPQHF.

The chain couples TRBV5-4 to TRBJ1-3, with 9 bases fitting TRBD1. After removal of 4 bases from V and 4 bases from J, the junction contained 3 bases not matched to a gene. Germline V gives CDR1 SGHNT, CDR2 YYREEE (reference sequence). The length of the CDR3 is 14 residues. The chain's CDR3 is CASSPDRGGNTIYF. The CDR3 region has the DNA TGTGCCAGCAGCCCGGACAGGGGAGGAAACACCATATATTTT.

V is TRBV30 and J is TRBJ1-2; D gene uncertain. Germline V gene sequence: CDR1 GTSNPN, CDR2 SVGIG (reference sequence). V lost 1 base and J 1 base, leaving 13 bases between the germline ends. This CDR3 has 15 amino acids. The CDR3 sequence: CAWSEGGYDNYGYTF. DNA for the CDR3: TGTGCCTGGAGTGAGGGAGGGTATGATAACTATGGCTACACCTTC.

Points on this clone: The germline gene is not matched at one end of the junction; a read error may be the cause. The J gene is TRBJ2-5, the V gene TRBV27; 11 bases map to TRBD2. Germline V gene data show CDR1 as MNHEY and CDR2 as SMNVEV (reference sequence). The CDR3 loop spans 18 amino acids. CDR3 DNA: TGTGCCAGCAGTCCTCGAACCCTTCTAGCGGGGGGCCAAAAGACCCAGTACTTC. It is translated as CASSPRTLLAGGQKTQYF.

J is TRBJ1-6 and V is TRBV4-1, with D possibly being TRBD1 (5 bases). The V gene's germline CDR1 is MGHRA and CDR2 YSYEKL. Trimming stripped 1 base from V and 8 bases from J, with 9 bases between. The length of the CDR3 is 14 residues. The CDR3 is CASSQGGGYSPLHF. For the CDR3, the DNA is TGCGCCAGCAGCCAAGGGGGGGGTTATTCACCCCTCCACTTT.

CDR3 nucleotides: TGCGCCAGCAGCCAAGATCCGGCAGCCCGGGTGAATACGCAGTATTTT. It encodes CASSQDPAARVNTQYF. The chain carries TRBV4-1 and TRBJ2-3; D is undetermined. In germline, CDR1 is MGHRA, CDR2 YSYEKL. V lost 0 bases and J 7 bases, leaving 17 bases between the germline ends. This CDR3 comprises 16 residues.

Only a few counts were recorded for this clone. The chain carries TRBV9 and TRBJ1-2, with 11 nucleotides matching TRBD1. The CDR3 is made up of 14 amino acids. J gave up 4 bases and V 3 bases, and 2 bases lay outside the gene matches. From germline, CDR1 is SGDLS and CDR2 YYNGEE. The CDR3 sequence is CASSAGQGAYGYTF. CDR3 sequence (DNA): TGTGCCAGCAGCGCCGGACAGGGGGCCTATGGCTACACCTTC.

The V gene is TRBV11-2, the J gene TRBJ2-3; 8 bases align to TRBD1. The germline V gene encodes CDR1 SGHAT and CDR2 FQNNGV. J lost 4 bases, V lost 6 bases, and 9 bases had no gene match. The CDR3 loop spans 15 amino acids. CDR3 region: CASRPDRVEADTQYF. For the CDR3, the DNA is TGTGCCAGCAGGCCGGACAGGGTAGAGGCAGATACGCAGTATTTT. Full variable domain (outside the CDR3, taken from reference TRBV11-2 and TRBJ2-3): EAGVAQSPRYKIIEKRQSVAFWCNPISGHATLYWYQQILGQGPKLLIQFQNNGVVDDSQLPKDRFSAERLKGVDSTLKIQPAKLEDSAVYLCASRPDRVEADTQYFGPGTRLTVL.

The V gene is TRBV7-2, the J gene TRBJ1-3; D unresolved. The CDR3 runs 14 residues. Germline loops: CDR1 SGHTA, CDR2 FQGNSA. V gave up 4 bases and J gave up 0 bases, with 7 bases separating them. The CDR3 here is CASSYGDSGNTIYF. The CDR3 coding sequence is TGTGCCAGCAGCTACGGGGACTCTGGAAACACCATATATTTT. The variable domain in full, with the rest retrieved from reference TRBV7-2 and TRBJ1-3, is GAGVSQSPSNKVTEKGKDVELRCDPISGHTALYWYRQSLGQGLEFLIYFQGNSAPDKSGLPSDRFSAERTGGSVSTLTIQRTQQEDSAVYLCASSYGDSGNTIYFGEGSWLTVV.

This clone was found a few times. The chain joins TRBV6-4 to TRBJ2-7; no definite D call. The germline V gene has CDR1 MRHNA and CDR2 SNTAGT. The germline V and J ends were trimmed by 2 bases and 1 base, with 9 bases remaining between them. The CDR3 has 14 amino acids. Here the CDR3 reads CASSDKAGSYEQYF. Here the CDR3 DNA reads TGTGCCAGCAGTGACAAGGCAGGTTCCTACGAGCAGTACTTC.

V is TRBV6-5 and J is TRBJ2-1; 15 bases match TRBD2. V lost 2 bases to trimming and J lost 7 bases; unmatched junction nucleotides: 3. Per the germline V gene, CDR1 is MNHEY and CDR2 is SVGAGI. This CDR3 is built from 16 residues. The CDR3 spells CASSYRGLAGGNEQFF. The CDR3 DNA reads TGTGCCAGCAGTTACCGGGGACTAGCGGGGGGTAATGAGCAGTTCTTC.

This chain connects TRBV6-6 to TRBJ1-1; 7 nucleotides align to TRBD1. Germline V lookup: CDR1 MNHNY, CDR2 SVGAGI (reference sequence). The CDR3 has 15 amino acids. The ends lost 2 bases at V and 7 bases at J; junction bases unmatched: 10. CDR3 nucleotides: TGTGCCAGCAGTTACCCGAGTGGAGGGGGCGTTGAAGCTTTCTTT. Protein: CASSYPSGGGVEAFF.

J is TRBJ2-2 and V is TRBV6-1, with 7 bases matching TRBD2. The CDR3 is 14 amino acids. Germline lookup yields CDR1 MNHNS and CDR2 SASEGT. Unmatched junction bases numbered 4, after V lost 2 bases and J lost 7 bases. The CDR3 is CASSERVAGGELFF. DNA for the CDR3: TGTGCCAGCAGTGAAAGGGTAGCGGGCGGGGAGCTGTTTTTT.

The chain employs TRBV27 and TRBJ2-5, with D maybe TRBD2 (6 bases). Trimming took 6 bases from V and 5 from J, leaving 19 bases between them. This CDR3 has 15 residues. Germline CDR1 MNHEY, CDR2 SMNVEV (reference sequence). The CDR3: CASRPGLTSHETQYF. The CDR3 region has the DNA TGTGCCAGCAGGCCGGGACTTACGTCCCACGAGACCCAGTACTTC.